A selection of T cell receptor beta chains follows, all from one sample in a study of tumor-infiltrating lymphocytes in primary liver carcinoma. TCRdb recomputed calls from the multiplex PCR reads with MiXCR, one row per CDR3 protein. This sample has roughly 70,000 distinct CDR3 sequences, with 71% found just once. Sequencing used liver tumor tissue from sampling region 4. Every receptor here comes from a man in his forties with primary liver carcinoma and hepatitis B virus infection. Each CDR3 is given with its conserved first and last residue. D genes are given only for firm matches. A row's size may be missing; if present it is once, few, many or a size class.

size,D,V,J,CDR3,DNA
-,-,TRBV11-2,TRBJ2-1,CASSFQGPLDNEHFF,TGTGCCAGCAGCTTCCAGGGACCACTGGACAATGAGCATTTCTTC
many,TRBD1,TRBV29-1,TRBJ1-1,CSAPGQLVAEAFF,TGCAGCGCTCCGGGACAGCTGGTGGCTGAAGCTTTCTTT
-,-,TRBV5-1,TRBJ1-1,CASATGVNTETFF,TGTGCCAGTGCTACGGGAGTGAACACTGAAACTTTCTTT
-,-,TRBV7-8,TRBJ2-1,CTSSPLGDTAVSYNEQFF,TGTACCAGCAGCCCGCTTGGAGATACAGCGGTCTCCTACAATGAGCAGTTCTTC
-,TRBD2,TRBV6-6,TRBJ2-2,CASNPLVGLAGPTNTGELSF,TGTGCCAGCAATCCACTCGTGGGACTAGCGGGGCCAACGAACACCGGGGAGCTGTCTTTT
-,TRBD2,TRBV6-2/TRBV6-3,TRBJ2-1,CTSSPLAGAFNEQFF,TGTACCAGCAGCCCACTAGCGGGAGCTTTCAACGAGCAGTTCTTC
-,-,TRBV5-5,TRBJ2-7,CASSPEQGYYNEQYF,TGTGCCAGCAGCCCTGAACAGGGTTACTACAATGAGCAGTACTTC
-,-,TRBV21-1,TRBJ2-1,CALIKVGLAGSSYNEQFF,TGTGCCCTCATCAAAGTTGGGCTAGCGGGAAGCTCCTACAATGAGCAGTTCTTC
-,-,TRBV7-8,TRBJ2-1,CASSSRLSGAYNEHFF,TGTGCCAGCAGCTCCCGCCTTAGCGGAGCGTACAATGAGCATTTCTTC
-,-,TRBV29-1,TRBJ1-4,CSVGYGQWDPWEKPFF,TGCAGCGTTGGTTACGGACAATGGGACCCTTGGGAAAAACCGTTTTTT
many,-,TRBV29-1,TRBJ1-2,CSVEQGRMGYTF,TGCAGCGTGGAACAGGGACGGATGGGCTACACCTTC
-,-,TRBV11-1,TRBJ2-1,CASSLGRANEQFF,TGTGCCAGCAGCTTAGGCCGGGCAAATGAGCAGTTCTTC
many,TRBD1,TRBV6-1,TRBJ2-6,CASTETGALSGANVLTF,TGTGCCAGCACCGAGACAGGGGCCCTCTCTGGGGCCAACGTCCTGACTTTC
-,-,TRBV6-2/TRBV6-3,TRBJ2-7,CASSSYTGSYEQYF,TGTGCCAGCAGTTCCTACACAGGATCCTACGAGCAGTACTTC
-,-,TRBV10-2,TRBJ2-3,CASSHTSGRTYF,TGCGCCAGCAGCCACACTAGTGGTAGAACGTATTTT
-,-,TRBV11-2,TRBJ2-2,CASSLTLGGPNTGELFF,TGTGCCAGCAGTTTAACATTAGGAGGGCCGAACACCGGGGAGCTGTTTTTC
-,-,TRBV11-2,TRBJ2-2,CVTSLASGGANTGELFF,TGTGTCACCAGCTTAGCATCAGGAGGGGCGAACACCGGGGAGTTGTTTTTT
-,-,TRBV12-3/TRBV12-4,TRBJ2-7,CASSITAGVNCEQHF,TGTGCCAGCAGTATAACTGCAGGGGTTAACTGCGAGCAGCACTTC
-,-,TRBV12-3/TRBV12-4,TRBJ1-1,CTSSSSGQNTETFF,TGTACCAGCAGTTCCTCGGGCCAGAACACTGAAACTTTCTTT